The source of this T cell receptor (beta chain) is a study of cytomegalovirus exposure and HLA in healthy donors. Study context: Of some 360 genotyped donors, more than 70% clustered with self-reported Caucasian donors. The study's findings and limits: The study listed approximately 170 cytomegalovirus-associated TCR beta chains.

Germline assignment: CDR1 MDHEN and CDR2 SYDVKM. V lost 0 bases and J 5 bases, leaving 14 bases between the germline ends. CDR3 length: 15 amino acids. In the case of this clone: Its antigen is undetermined.

PCR amplification relied on 60 Vbeta primers (plus 13 Jbeta primers). Sequencing was performed with immunoSEQ multiplex PCR; in TCRdb, only in-frame clones are kept and a portion is missing. The data show some 95,000 clones, with about 78% seen just once and about 4% held by the top ten. Material: PBMCs. The chain recombines TRBV28 with TRBJ2-7, with a weak D call TRBD1 (6 bases). The receptor was isolated from a woman aged 40-49 years in good health and CMV-seropositive. CDR3 sequence (DNA): TGTGCCAGCAGTTTATGGGGACATTGGGCCCACGAGCAGTACTTC. It translates to CASSLWGHWAHEQYF.